These 30 T cell receptor beta chains were sequenced from one sample in a study of blood T cell repertoires in COVID-19. This table comes from immunoSEQ multiplex PCR, and its TCRdb copy is limited to in-frame clones, with some not included. The data hold 200,000 or so clones, with roughly nine tenths observed a single time. What was sequenced was PBMCs or T cells enriched from blood (not recorded which). The source is a young woman who had recovered from COVID-19.

This clone was found once. The chain combines TRBV3-1 (or the pseudogene TRBV3-2) with TRBJ1-1; D gene ambiguous. CDR3 size: 13 residues. V lost 6 bases and J 0 bases, leaving 8 bases between the germline ends. The germline CDR1 and CDR2 sequences are LGHDT and YNNKEL (reference sequence). CDR3 amino acids: CASSFVMNTEAFF. CDR3 in DNA: TGTGCCAGCAGTTTTGTCATGAACACTGAAGCTTTCTTT.

The chain uses TRBV6-1 and TRBJ2-7; D is unclear. This CDR3 is built from 13 residues. V was trimmed by 2 bases and J by 2 bases, leaving 7 bases between them. Germline CDR1 MNHNS, CDR2 SASEGT. Here the CDR3 reads CASSELPAYEQYF. The CDR3 DNA is TGTGCCAGCAGTGAACTCCCAGCCTACGAGCAGTACTTC.

DNA of the CDR3: TGTGCCAGCAGCTTCGGACAGGGCGTGATTGGCTACACCTTC. Its translation is CASSFGQGVIGYTF. The chain recombines TRBV9 with TRBJ1-2; TRBD1 agrees at 8 bases. CDR1 is SGDLS, CDR2 YYNGEE, per germline. V dropped 4 bases and J dropped 7; count of bases not matched to a gene: 9. The CDR3 loop spans 14 amino acids.

The chain recombines TRBV10-1 with TRBJ1-6; D gene unclear. CDR1 is WNHNN and CDR2 is SYGVQD in the germline V gene (reference sequence). V lost 3 bases, J lost 8 bases, and 8 bases lay in between. The CDR3 covers 13 residues. The CDR3 DNA sequence: TGCGCCAGCAGTGATTTCGGTTATTCACCCCTCCACTTT. This encodes CASSDFGYSPLHF.

V is TRBV7-2 and J is TRBJ1-1; the D gene is possibly TRBD1 (5 bases). Germline V CDR1 and CDR2: SGHTA, FQGNSA. The CDR3 extends over 16 amino acids. V lost 1 base to trimming and J lost 1 base, with 13 bases between them. CDR3 bases: TGTGCCAGCAGCTTAGTCGTCGGGGGGAGGAACACTGAAGCTTTCTTT. Its translation: CASSLVVGGRNTEAFF.

V and J are TRBV29-1 and TRBJ2-3, with TRBD1 matching 9 bases. The CDR3 extends over 15 amino acids. V gave up 7 bases and J gave up 3 bases; unmatched junction bases: 11. Germline-derived CDR1 and CDR2 are SQVTM and ANQGSEA. CDR3 residues: CSAATGTGPTDTQYF. The CDR3 nucleotides read TGCAGCGCTGCTACCGGGACAGGGCCGACAGATACGCAGTATTTT.

The rearrangement links TRBV9 to TRBJ2-1; D call uncertain. The CDR3 has 16 residues. The V end lost 5 bases, the J end lost 0 bases, and 15 bases lay between the germline ends. The V gene's germline CDR1 is SGDLS and CDR2 YYNGEE. The CDR3 reads CASRADGSSSYNEQFF. CDR3 DNA: TGTGCCAGCAGAGCCGACGGGTCTAGCTCCTACAATGAGCAGTTCTTC.

The rearrangement links TRBV6-6 to TRBJ1-2, with TRBD1 matching over 8 bases. CDR1 is MNHNY, CDR2 SVGAGI, per germline (reference sequence). V lost 6 bases, J lost 5 bases, and 2 bases stayed unmatched. The CDR3 is 12 residues long. CDR3 in DNA: TGTGCCAGCAGGGACAGGGAATATGGCTACACCTTC. This codes for CASRDREYGYTF.

This clone occurred once. V usage is TRBV2 and J usage is TRBJ2-3, with 9 bases matching TRBD2. The CDR3 covers 14 residues. J was trimmed by 2 bases and V by 7 bases; bases with no gene match: 4. Germline CDR1 reads SNHLY; CDR2 reads FYNNEI. The CDR3 region is CASTSGENTDTQYF. DNA of the CDR3: TGTGCCAGCACTAGCGGGGAAAACACAGATACGCAGTATTTT.

The table lists this clone with a few counts. V and J are TRBV3-1 (or the pseudogene TRBV3-2) and TRBJ1-5; tentative D call: TRBD1 (5 bases). The germline V and J ends were trimmed by 5 bases and 3 bases, with 14 bases remaining between them. The CDR3 has 15 amino acids. Germline V gene lookup returns CDR1 LGHDT and CDR2 YNNKEL (reference sequence). CDR3 loop: CASSSQGVFNQPQHF. In DNA form, the CDR3 reads TGTGCCAGCAGCTCCCAAGGGGTTTTCAATCAGCCCCAGCATTTT.

Regarding this clone: This same CDR3 is encoded by further DNA sequences in the sample. This sequence joins TRBV7-3 and TRBJ2-1, with 8 bases lining up with TRBD2. Germline CDR1 is SGHTA and CDR2 is FQGTGA. V shed 4 bases, J shed 7 bases, and the junction held 6 bases outside the gene matches. CDR3 length: 14 residues. CDR3 protein: CASSSSGGPNEQFF. The CDR3 DNA follows: TGTGCCAGCAGCTCCTCGGGGGGGCCGAATGAGCAGTTCTTC.

The gene calls are TRBV14 and TRBJ2-7, with 7 nucleotides matching TRBD1. Trimming cost V 6 bases and J 2 bases; bases outside gene matches: 10. The CDR3 runs 15 residues. Germline V gene data show CDR1 as SGHDN and CDR2 as FVKESK. The CDR3 region is CASSRSPGTAYEQYF. CDR3 nucleotides: TGTGCCAGCAGTCGAAGTCCGGGGACAGCCTACGAGCAGTACTTC.

The chain employs TRBV12-3 or TRBV12-4 and TRBJ1-5; D call uncertain. V shed 3 bases and J shed 9 bases, with 9 bases lying between them. CDR3 length equals 12 residues. CDR3 coding DNA: TGTGCCAGCAGTTTCCGTAGCGGGCCCCAGCATTTT. Its translation: CASSFRSGPQHF.

The V and J genes are TRBV4-3 and TRBJ1-4; D may be TRBD1 (6 bases). The germline V gene has CDR1 LGHNA and CDR2 YSLEER. Trimming left V 1 base short and J 0 bases short, with 9 bases between. This CDR3 is 16 amino acids long. The CDR3 reads CASSQGRTATNEKLFF. As DNA, the CDR3 is TGCGCCAGCAGCCAAGGGCGGACAGCAACTAATGAAAAACTGTTTTTT.

The rearrangement joins TRBV2 to TRBJ2-4; no definite D call. The V and J ends lost 3 bases and 2 bases respectively, with 8 bases between them. CDR1 and CDR2 from the germline V gene are SNHLY and FYNNEI. The CDR3 is made up of 14 amino acids. The CDR3 loop reads CASSDARSKNIQYF. CDR3 in DNA: TGTGCCAGCAGTGACGCCAGATCCAAAAACATTCAGTACTTC.

The chain uses TRBV5-4 and TRBJ1-4, with 8 bases that match TRBD1. There are 15 residues in the CDR3. V was clipped by 4 bases and J by 3 bases; unmatched bases: 5. Germline loops: CDR1 SGHNT, CDR2 YYREEE (reference sequence). As DNA, the CDR3 is TGTGCCAGCAGCGAATTACAGGGGGCTAATGAAAAACTGTTTTTT. This gives the protein CASSELQGANEKLFF.

This chain joins TRBV7-2 and TRBJ1-2, with a possible D match to TRBD1 (6 bases). With 4 bases removed from V and 7 bases from J, the gap between germline ends came to 19 bases. This CDR3 comprises 15 residues. CDR1 is SGHTA, CDR2 FQGNSA, per germline. DNA of the CDR3: TGTGCCAGCAGCTCTCCAAGGGGGAGGGTAGGTGGCTACACCTTC. As protein: CASSSPRGRVGGYTF.

The rearrangement joins TRBV25-1 to TRBJ1-3; TRBD1 matches 8 bases. CDR1 MGHDK and CDR2 SYGVNS come from the germline V gene. The J segment lost 2 bases and the V segment lost 6 bases, leaving 6 bases of the junction unmatched. The CDR3 covers 15 residues. CDR3: CASSQDRGPGNTIYF. CDR3 DNA sequence: TGTGCCAGCAGCCAAGACAGGGGACCTGGAAACACCATATATTTT. Combining the CDR3 with reference TRBV25-1 and TRBJ1-3 gives the whole variable domain EADIYQTPRYLVIGTGKKITLECSQTMGHDKMYWYQQDPGMELHLIHYSYGVNSTEKGDLSSESTVSRIRTEHFPLTLESARPSHTSQYLCASSQDRGPGNTIYFGEGSWLTVV.

This clone came up once. The chain employs TRBV19 and TRBJ1-4, with D unclear. There are 14 residues in the CDR3. Looked up from germline, CDR1 is LNHDA and CDR2 is SQIVND (reference sequence). V lost 5 bases and J 5 bases, leaving 12 bases between the germline ends. The CDR3 DNA follows: TGTGCCAGTAGTGTCAGGTTCCTGAATGAAAAACTGTTTTTT. Amino acids: CASSVRFLNEKLFF.

The chain joins TRBV2 to TRBJ1-2; 9 positions agree with TRBD1. This CDR3 spans 14 amino acids. Per germline, CDR1 SNHLY and CDR2 FYNNEI. Trimming removed 6 bases from V and 4 bases from J; junction bases left unmatched: 6. CDR3 sequence reads: CASRDRGGFYGYTF. The CDR3 DNA reads TGTGCCAGCAGGGACAGGGGCGGCTTCTATGGCTACACCTTC. The complete variable domain, with remaining parts taken from reference TRBV2 and TRBJ1-2, reads EPEVTQTPSHQVTQMGQEVILRCVPISNHLYFYWYRQILGQKVEFLVSFYNNEISEKSEIFDDQFSVERPDGSNFTLKIRSTKLEDSAMYFCASRDRGGFYGYTFGSGTRLTVV.

The chain recombines TRBV19 with TRBJ2-1; D gene unclear. CDR1 and CDR2 (germline): LNHDA, SQIVND (reference sequence). V dropped 3 bases and J dropped 6 bases, with 18 bases sitting between them. This CDR3 has 16 residues. The CDR3 nucleotides are TGTGCCAGTAGTATCCCTGGGTGGCTAGTGGGCAATGAGCAGTTCTTC. It is translated as CASSIPGWLVGNEQFF.

The rearrangement uses TRBV4-3 and TRBJ2-4; 11 nucleotides agree with TRBD2. Looked up from germline, CDR1 is LGHNA and CDR2 is YSLEER. The CDR3 runs to 14 residues. The V and J ends lost 2 bases and 11 bases, in that order; junction bases with no gene match: 5. CDR3 sequence reads: CASSQQTSGDLQYF. The CDR3 DNA reads as TGCGCCAGCAGCCAACAGACTAGCGGGGACCTTCAGTACTTC.

J is TRBJ2-4 and V is TRBV6-5, with D perhaps TRBD1 (5 bases). The CDR3 extends over 14 amino acids. Trimming took 6 bases from V and 6 from J, leaving 15 bases between them. Per germline, CDR1 MNHEY and CDR2 SVGAGI. The CDR3 loop reads CASRVEGDRNIQYF. In nucleotides, the CDR3 is TGTGCCAGCAGGGTAGAAGGGGATAGAAACATTCAGTACTTC.

V and J are TRBV3-1 (or the pseudogene TRBV3-2) and TRBJ1-2; 10 bases are a match to TRBD1. The CDR3 sequence is 15 residues long. CDR1 is LGHDT, CDR2 YNNKEL, per germline (reference sequence). V was clipped by 4 bases and J by 8 bases; unmatched bases: 10. This CDR3 is CASSRRGQGHYGYTF. The CDR3 nucleotides are TGTGCCAGCAGCCGCAGGGGACAGGGGCATTACGGCTACACCTTC.

The CDR3 DNA reads as TGTGCCAGCAGCCCAGCGGGACTGGGCGATACGCAGTATTTT. This translates into CASSPAGLGDTQYF. This sequence joins TRBV7-2 and TRBJ2-3; 7 nucleotides align to TRBD2. Trimming at V came to 5 bases and at J to 6 bases, leaving 8 bases not matched to a gene. Germline CDR1 is SGHTA and CDR2 is FQGNSA. This CDR3 comprises 14 residues.

V and J are TRBV5-1 and TRBJ1-2, with TRBD1 as a possible D gene (5 bases). V lost 2 bases and J 4 bases, leaving 9 bases between the germline ends. This CDR3 comprises 13 residues. CDR1 and CDR2 from the germline V gene are SGHRS and YFSETQ. CDR3 sequence: CASSFQGGYGYTF. CDR3 in DNA: TGCGCCAGCAGCTTCCAGGGAGGCTATGGCTACACCTTC.

The rearrangement links TRBV6-2 or TRBV6-3 to TRBJ1-5; TRBD1 agrees at 7 bases. This CDR3 contains 15 residues. V shed 4 bases and J 6 bases; nucleotides not matched to a gene: 9. Germline V gene sequence: CDR1 MNHEY, CDR2 SVGEGT. The CDR3 coding sequence is TGTGCCAGCAGTTCACAGGGGATGAGGGGTCAGCCCCAGCATTTT. Protein sequence: CASSSQGMRGQPQHF.

CDR3 loop: CASSVSGGPGKNIQYF. CDR3 nucleotides: TGTGCCAGCAGCGTCAGCGGGGGGCCGGGCAAAAACATTCAGTACTTC. The gene calls are TRBV9 and TRBJ2-4, with 9 bases identical to TRBD2. This CDR3 is built from 16 residues. Per germline, CDR1 SGDLS and CDR2 YYNGEE. Trimming at V came to 2 bases and at J to 3 bases, leaving 6 bases not matched to a gene.

The genes are TRBV19 and TRBJ1-3, with 8 bases lining up with TRBD1. CDR1 is LNHDA and CDR2 is SQIVND in the germline V gene (reference sequence). This CDR3 spans 18 amino acids. Losses at the gene ends were 4 bases for V and 4 bases for J; bases not matched to a gene: 15. CDR3 sequence: CASSTYDPQGAIGNTIYF. DNA for the CDR3: TGTGCCAGTAGTACATACGACCCCCAGGGGGCCATCGGAAACACCATATATTTT.

J is TRBJ2-1 and V is TRBV19; D ambiguous. In germline, CDR1 is LNHDA, CDR2 SQIVND (reference sequence). This CDR3 comprises 13 residues. Trimming pared 3 bases from V and 3 bases from J, leaving 6 bases between. CDR3 sequence reads: CASSMQVYNEQFF. The CDR3 DNA reads TGTGCCAGTAGTATGCAGGTCTACAATGAGCAGTTCTTC.